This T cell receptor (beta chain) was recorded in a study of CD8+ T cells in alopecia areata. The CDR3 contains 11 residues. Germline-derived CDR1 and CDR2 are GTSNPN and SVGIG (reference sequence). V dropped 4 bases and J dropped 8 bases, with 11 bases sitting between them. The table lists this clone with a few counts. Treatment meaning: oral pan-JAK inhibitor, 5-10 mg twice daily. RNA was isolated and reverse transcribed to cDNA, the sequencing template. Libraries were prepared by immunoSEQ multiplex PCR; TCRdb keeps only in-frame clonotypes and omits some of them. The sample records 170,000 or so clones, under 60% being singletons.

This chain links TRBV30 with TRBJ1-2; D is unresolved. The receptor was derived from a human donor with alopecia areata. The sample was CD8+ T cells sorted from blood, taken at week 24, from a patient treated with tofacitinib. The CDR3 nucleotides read TGTGCCTGGATCGTCCGTGGCGGCTACACCTTC. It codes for CAWIVRGGYTF.